Below, 27 T cell receptor beta chains from the same sample are listed, as sequenced in a study of T-cell memory formation after mild COVID-19. TCRdb processed the 5' RACE reads anew with MiXCR; each CDR3 protein has one entry. The sample holds a few hundred thousand distinct CDR3 sequences, approximately 22% seen once. The sample comprised PBMCs or a T cell subset sorted from them (not recorded which). The receptors were gathered from a young man who had mild COVID-19 (a few samples of this study predate the infection). Cell type and time point are not known.

The gene calls are TRBV7-9 and TRBJ1-1, with 8 bases matching TRBD1. After removal of 5 bases from V and 7 bases from J, the junction contained 3 bases not matched to a gene. The CDR3 runs 12 residues. The germline CDR1 and CDR2 sequences are SEHNR and FQNEAQ (reference sequence). CDR3 DNA: TGTGCCAGCAGCCTTGACAGGGGTGAAGCTTTCTTT. Amino acid sequence: CASSLDRGEAFF.

This clonotype appeared many times. The chain joins TRBV20-1 to TRBJ2-7, with 8 nucleotides matching TRBD1. The V and J ends lost 3 bases and 4 bases, in that order; junction bases with no gene match: 8. The CDR3 sequence is 14 residues long. The V gene's germline CDR1 is DFQATT and CDR2 SNEGSKA (reference sequence). The CDR3 spells CSASPPGGNYEQYF. The CDR3 DNA reads TGCAGTGCTAGTCCCCCAGGGGGCAATTACGAGCAGTACTTC.

This sequence joins TRBV27 and TRBJ1-6, with TRBD1 matching 12 bases. The CDR3 length is 15 residues. CDR1 and CDR2 (germline): MNHEY, SMNVEV (reference sequence). Unmatched junction bases numbered 1, after V lost 4 bases and J lost 6 bases. The CDR3 coding sequence is TGTGCCAGCAGTTGGGACAGGGGGCGTAATTCACCCCTCCACTTT. Translation: CASSWDRGRNSPLHF.

V usage is TRBV7-9 and J usage is TRBJ1-2, with 7 positions matching TRBD1. CDR3 length: 15 residues. Germline V lookup: CDR1 SEHNR, CDR2 FQNEAQ (reference sequence). V was pared by 1 base and J by 3 bases, with 5 bases of the junction left unmatched. DNA for the CDR3: TGTGCCAGCAGCTTAGGAGGACAGGCCGACTATGGCTACACCTTC. This codes for CASSLGGQADYGYTF.

CDR3 residues: CASIGKGSGANVLTF. The DNA for the CDR3 is TGTGCCAGTATCGGTAAGGGGTCTGGGGCCAACGTCCTGACTTTC. The chain joins TRBV19 to TRBJ2-6, with a possible D match to TRBD1 (5 bases). Germline-derived CDR1 and CDR2 are LNHDA and SQIVND (reference sequence). The germline V and J ends were trimmed by 7 bases and 1 base, with 11 bases remaining between them. CDR3 length: 15 residues.

The CDR3: CASSGQGTRSDQPQHF. CDR3 coding DNA: TGTGCCAGCAGTGGACAGGGGACCCGGAGCGATCAGCCCCAGCATTTT. The V gene is TRBV2, the J gene TRBJ1-5; 8 nucleotides align to TRBD1. Germline loops: CDR1 SNHLY, CDR2 FYNNEI. This CDR3 contains 16 residues. The ends lost 4 bases at V and 5 bases at J; junction bases unmatched: 10.

There are a few counts of this clonotype. In DNA form, the CDR3 reads TGCGCCAGCAGCCAAGATCTGGGACAGGGGGCGTACGAGCAGTACTTC. Translation gives CASSQDLGQGAYEQYF. V usage is TRBV4-3 and J usage is TRBJ2-7; 12 bases are a match to TRBD1. Trimming removed 0 bases from V and 4 bases from J; junction bases left unmatched: 4. This CDR3 is 16 amino acids long. The germline CDR1 and CDR2 sequences are LGHNA and YSLEER.

There are a few counts of this clonotype. The V and J genes are TRBV7-9 and TRBJ2-7, with D hard to call. Germline V CDR1 and CDR2: SEHNR, FQNEAQ (reference sequence). This CDR3 contains 12 residues. V was clipped by 5 bases and J by 4 bases, with 9 bases between them. The CDR3 reads CASSGDGYEQYV. CDR3 sequence (DNA): TGTGCCAGCAGCGGGGATGGGTACGAGCAGTACGTC.

The genes are TRBV6-2 or TRBV6-3 and TRBJ2-2; D is unresolved. Germline CDR1 reads MNHEY; CDR2 reads SVGEGT. The CDR3 length is 16 residues. Trimming shortened V by 2 bases and J by 4 bases, and 14 bases separated the two germline ends. CDR3 sequence reads: CASSYPPSLTTGELFF. CDR3 DNA sequence: TGTGCCAGCAGTTACCCCCCGAGTTTGACCACCGGGGAGCTGTTTTTT.

In this sample, this clonotype turned up a few times. This chain connects TRBV5-1 to TRBJ1-2, with 8 bases aligning to TRBD1. The CDR3 loop spans 15 amino acids. Germline CDR1 is SGHRS and CDR2 is YFSETQ. V gave up 5 bases and J gave up 2 bases; unmatched junction bases: 8. CDR3 amino acids: CASRVTGGSNYGYTF. Here the CDR3 DNA reads TGCGCCAGCAGAGTTACAGGGGGATCGAACTATGGCTACACCTTC.

In this sample, this clonotype turned up a few times. The chain employs TRBV7-9 and TRBJ1-2, with 8 bases fitting TRBD1. The CDR3 covers 16 residues. V was pared by 4 bases and J by 4 bases, with 11 bases of the junction left unmatched. CDR1 is SEHNR, CDR2 FQNEAQ, per germline (reference sequence). CDR3 sequence: CASSSDRVLIIYGYTF. CDR3 bases: TGTGCCAGCAGCTCGGACAGGGTGCTTATAATCTATGGCTACACCTTC.

This rearrangement joins TRBV6-1 to TRBJ2-5; 9 nucleotides line up with TRBD2. V was clipped by 4 bases and J by 3 bases; unmatched bases: 6. The CDR3 is made up of 15 amino acids. In germline, CDR1 is MNHNS, CDR2 SASEGT. Here the CDR3 reads CASSAQRGAEETQYF. CDR3 bases: TGTGCCAGCAGTGCGCAGCGGGGGGCAGAAGAGACCCAGTACTTC.

This clonotype has only a few counts. This sequence joins TRBV7-2 and TRBJ2-7, with D possibly matching TRBD1 (5 bases). Trimming left V 4 bases short and J 1 base short, with 8 bases between. This CDR3 is built from 13 residues. Germline V gene data show CDR1 as SGHTA and CDR2 as FQGNSA. CDR3 nucleotides: TGTGCCAGCAGCTCGACAGCGTCCTACGAGCAGTACTTC. Protein sequence: CASSSTASYEQYF.

The V and J genes are TRBV20-1 and TRBJ1-1; perhaps TRBD1 as D (6 bases). The ends were cut back, 3 bases at V and 6 bases at J, with 11 bases in the middle. CDR3 length: 12 residues. Germline CDR1 reads DFQATT; CDR2 reads SNEGSKA (reference sequence). The CDR3 loop reads CSARLGQSEAFF. CDR3 DNA sequence: TGCAGTGCTAGGTTAGGACAGTCTGAAGCTTTCTTT.

This clonotype turned up a few times. This chain joins TRBV12-3 or TRBV12-4 and TRBJ2-3; 8 bases fit TRBD2. This CDR3 comprises 15 residues. The V segment lost 10 bases and the J segment 5 bases; nucleotides outside the gene matches: 14. CDR3 nucleotides: TGTGCCACCAACCCCGGGAGGGTCCTCGTAGATACGCAGTATTTT. This sequence encodes CATNPGRVLVDTQYF.

V usage is TRBV7-3 and J usage is TRBJ1-1; D uncertain. The V gene lost 1 base and the J gene lost 5 bases, with 11 bases spanning the gap. Germline loops: CDR1 SGHTA, CDR2 FQGTGA. The CDR3 contains 14 residues. The CDR3 sequence: CASSLIPGRTEAFF. Here the CDR3 DNA reads TGTGCCAGCAGCTTAATTCCTGGGAGGACTGAAGCTTTCTTT.

This clonotype has at least ten counts. The chain recombines TRBV7-2 with TRBJ2-1; 7 bases line up with TRBD2. The CDR3 runs 13 residues. The V and J ends lost 1 base and 8 bases, in that order; junction bases with no gene match: 2. Per germline, CDR1 SGHTA and CDR2 FQGNSA. CDR3 sequence (DNA): TGTGCCAGCAGCTTAGGACTAGCCGATGAGCAGTTCTTC. This gives the protein CASSLGLADEQFF.

This chain joins TRBV18 and TRBJ2-5; no definite D call. The V gene's germline CDR1 is KGHSH and CDR2 LQKENI. This CDR3 contains 11 residues. V was shortened by 6 bases and J by 5 bases, with 7 bases between the two germline ends. The CDR3 spells CASSVWETQYF. The DNA for the CDR3 is TGTGCCAGCTCGGTCTGGGAGACCCAGTACTTC.

This clonotype turned up a few times. The chain has TRBV20-1 and TRBJ2-3, with 7 positions matching TRBD2. CDR1 DFQATT and CDR2 SNEGSKA come from the germline V gene (reference sequence). Losses at the gene ends were 6 bases for V and 6 bases for J; bases not matched to a gene: 12. CDR3 length: 14 residues. As DNA, the CDR3 is TGCAGTGCGGAAACTAGCGAATCGTTTGATACGCAGTATTTT. Protein sequence: CSAETSESFDTQYF.

V gene TRBV5-1 combines with J gene TRBJ2-7; no firm D call. Trimming cost V 2 bases and J 3 bases, with 15 bases left between them. Looked up from germline, CDR1 is SGHRS and CDR2 is YFSETQ. The CDR3 totals 15 residues. CDR3 residues: CASSFRIGGVYEQYF. DNA for the CDR3: TGCGCCAGCAGCTTTCGTATTGGCGGAGTCTACGAGCAGTACTTC. Full variable domain (remainder filled in from reference TRBV5-1 and TRBJ2-7): KAGVTQTPRYLIKTRGQQVTLSCSPISGHRSVSWYQQTPGQGLQFLFEYFSETQRNKGNFPGRFSGRQFSNSRSEMNVSTLELGDSALYLCASSFRIGGVYEQYFGPGTRLTVT.

The V and J genes are TRBV7-2 and TRBJ2-5; TRBD2 aligns across 7 bases. The germline V gene has CDR1 SGHTA and CDR2 FQGNSA. The ends lost 6 bases at V and 5 bases at J; junction bases unmatched: 6. The CDR3 length is 13 residues. Here the CDR3 reads CASRWLGGETQYF. CDR3 sequence (DNA): TGTGCCAGCAGATGGTTGGGAGGGGAGACCCAGTACTTC.

In its sample, this clonotype was seen a few times. The rearrangement joins TRBV7-7 to TRBJ2-5; D is possibly TRBD1 (6 bases). V was clipped by 5 bases and J by 3 bases, with 13 bases between them. The CDR3 is made up of 14 amino acids. Germline V gene data show CDR1 as SSHAT and CDR2 as FNYEAQ (reference sequence). Here the CDR3 reads CASSQGITKETQYF. As DNA, the CDR3 is TGTGCCAGCAGCCAGGGGATAACAAAAGAGACCCAGTACTTC.

This clonotype appeared a few times. V usage is TRBV20-1 and J usage is TRBJ2-1; D is possibly TRBD1 (7 bases). In germline, CDR1 is DFQATT, CDR2 SNEGSKA (reference sequence). The CDR3 has 16 residues. V lost 1 base, J lost 1 base, and 14 bases lay in between. The CDR3 DNA reads TGCAGTGCTAGAGCAGGGGGGCCCTCATCCTACAATGAGCAGTTCTTC. It yields the protein CSARAGGPSSYNEQFF.

This chain links TRBV27 with TRBJ2-7, with D perhaps TRBD1 (5 bases). This CDR3 is built from 13 residues. The germline V gene encodes CDR1 MNHEY and CDR2 SMNVEV (reference sequence). Trimming shortened V by 5 bases and J by 4 bases, and 12 bases separated the two germline ends. The CDR3 spells CASSKRQPYEQYF. DNA for the CDR3: TGTGCCAGCAGTAAAAGACAGCCTTACGAGCAGTACTTC.

The CDR3, as DNA: TGTGCCAGCGCCTGGGGGAATCAGCCCCAGCATTTT. Its protein product is CASAWGNQPQHF. The chain carries TRBV19 and TRBJ1-5; weak D call: TRBD1 (5 bases). Trimming removed 9 bases from V and 4 bases from J, with 10 bases in between. This CDR3 is 12 amino acids long. CDR1 LNHDA and CDR2 SQIVND come from the germline V gene (reference sequence).

This clonotype has a count of ten or more. The chain is built from TRBV7-2 and TRBJ1-1; D not certain. The V and J ends lost 1 base and 2 bases respectively, with 5 bases between them. The CDR3 has 13 amino acids. CDR1 is SGHTA, CDR2 FQGNSA, per germline. In DNA form, the CDR3 reads TGTGCCAGCAGCTTAGTGGGCAACACTGAAGCTTTCTTT. Its protein is CASSLVGNTEAFF.

This clonotype was observed at least ten times. The chain uses TRBV7-2 and TRBJ2-1; 13 bases are shared with TRBD2. In germline, CDR1 is SGHTA, CDR2 FQGNSA. The CDR3 runs 16 residues. Trimming cost V 4 bases and J 6 bases; bases outside gene matches: 6. CDR3 sequence (DNA): TGTGCCAGCAGCTCATGGCGACTAGCGGGGGGCAATGAGCAGTTCTTC. As protein: CASSSWRLAGGNEQFF. Together with reference TRBV7-2 and TRBJ2-1, the CDR3 gives the full variable domain: GAGVSQSPSNKVTEKGKDVELRCDPISGHTALYWYRQSLGQGLEFLIYFQGNSAPDKSGLPSDRFSAERTGGSVSTLTIQRTQQEDSAVYLCASSSWRLAGGNEQFFGPGTRLTVL.